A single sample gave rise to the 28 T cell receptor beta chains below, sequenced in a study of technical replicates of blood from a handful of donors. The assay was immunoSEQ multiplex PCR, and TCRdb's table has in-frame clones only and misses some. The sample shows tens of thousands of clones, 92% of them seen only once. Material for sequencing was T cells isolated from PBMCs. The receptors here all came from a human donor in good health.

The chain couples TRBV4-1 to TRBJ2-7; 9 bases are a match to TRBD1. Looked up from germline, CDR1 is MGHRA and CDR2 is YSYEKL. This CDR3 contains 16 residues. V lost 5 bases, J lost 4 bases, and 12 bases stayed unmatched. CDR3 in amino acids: CASSMRGGTGKYEQYF. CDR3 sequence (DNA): TGCGCCAGCAGCATGAGGGGGGGGACAGGGAAGTACGAGCAGTACTTC.

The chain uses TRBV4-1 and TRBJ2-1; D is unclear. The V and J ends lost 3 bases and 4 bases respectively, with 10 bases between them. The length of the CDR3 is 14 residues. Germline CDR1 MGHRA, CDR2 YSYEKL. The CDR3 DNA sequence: TGCGCCAGCAGCCATTACACAGATTACAATGAGCAGTTCTTC. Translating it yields CASSHYTDYNEQFF.

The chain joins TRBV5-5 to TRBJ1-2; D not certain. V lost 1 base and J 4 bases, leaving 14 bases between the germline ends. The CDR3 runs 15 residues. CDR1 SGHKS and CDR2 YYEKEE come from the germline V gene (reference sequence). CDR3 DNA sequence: TGTGCCAGCAGCTTGAGGGCGGAGGATATCTATGGCTACACCTTC. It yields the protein CASSLRAEDIYGYTF.

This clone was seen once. The CDR3 protein is CASSQEIYRQGNQPQHF. As DNA, the CDR3 is TGCGCCAGCAGCCAAGAAATTTACAGACAGGGTAATCAGCCCCAGCATTTT. The V and J genes are TRBV4-1 and TRBJ1-5, with TRBD1 identical over 7 bases. The CDR3 spans 17 residues. The germline CDR1 and CDR2 sequences are MGHRA and YSYEKL. Unmatched junction bases numbered 9, after V lost 0 bases and J lost 4 bases.

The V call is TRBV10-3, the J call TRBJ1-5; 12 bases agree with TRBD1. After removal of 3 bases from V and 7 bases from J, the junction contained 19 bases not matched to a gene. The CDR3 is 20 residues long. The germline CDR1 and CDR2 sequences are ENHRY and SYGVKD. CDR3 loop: CAISEGLGQGARGSGQPQHF. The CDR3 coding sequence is TGTGCCATCAGTGAAGGATTGGGACAGGGGGCGCGGGGGTCCGGGCAGCCCCAGCATTTT.

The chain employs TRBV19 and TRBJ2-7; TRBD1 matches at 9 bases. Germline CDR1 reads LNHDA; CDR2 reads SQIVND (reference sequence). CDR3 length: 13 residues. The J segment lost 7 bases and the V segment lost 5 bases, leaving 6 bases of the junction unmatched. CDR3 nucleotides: TGTGCCAGTAGTTCGGGGACAGGGTATGAGCAGTACTTC. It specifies CASSSGTGYEQYF.

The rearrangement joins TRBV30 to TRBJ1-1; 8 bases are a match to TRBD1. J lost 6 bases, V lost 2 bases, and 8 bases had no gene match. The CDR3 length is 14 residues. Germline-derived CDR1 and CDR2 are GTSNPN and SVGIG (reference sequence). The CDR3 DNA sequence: TGTGCCTGGAGTAGGGGCAGGGGGCTGGCTGAAGCTTTCTTT. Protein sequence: CAWSRGRGLAEAFF.

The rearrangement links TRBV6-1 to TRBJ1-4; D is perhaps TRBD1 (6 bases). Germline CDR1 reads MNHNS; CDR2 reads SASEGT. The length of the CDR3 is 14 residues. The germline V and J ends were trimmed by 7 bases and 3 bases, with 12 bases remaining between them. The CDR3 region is CASTYRVSNEKLFF. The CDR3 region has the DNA TGTGCCAGCACGTACAGGGTTTCTAATGAAAAACTGTTTTTT.

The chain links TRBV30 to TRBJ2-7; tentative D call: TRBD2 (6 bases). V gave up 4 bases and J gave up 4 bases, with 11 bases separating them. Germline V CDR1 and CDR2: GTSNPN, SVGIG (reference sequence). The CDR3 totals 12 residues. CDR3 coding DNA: TGTGCCTGGAATCGAGCGGGTTACGAGCAGTACTTC. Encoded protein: CAWNRAGYEQYF.

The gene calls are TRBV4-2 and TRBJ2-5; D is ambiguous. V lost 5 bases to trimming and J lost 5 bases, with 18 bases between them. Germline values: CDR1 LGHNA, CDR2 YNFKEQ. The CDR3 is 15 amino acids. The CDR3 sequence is CASSSIVGYGETQYF. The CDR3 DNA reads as TGTGCCAGCAGCTCTATCGTTGGTTACGGGGAGACCCAGTACTTC.

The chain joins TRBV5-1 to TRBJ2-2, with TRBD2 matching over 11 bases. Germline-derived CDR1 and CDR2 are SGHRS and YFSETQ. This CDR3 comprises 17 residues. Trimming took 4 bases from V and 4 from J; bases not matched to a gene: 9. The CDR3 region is CASSLDSGRGRTGELFF. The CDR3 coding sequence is TGCGCCAGCAGCCTAGATAGCGGGAGGGGTCGCACCGGGGAGCTGTTTTTT. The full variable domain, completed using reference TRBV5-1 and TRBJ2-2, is KAGVTQTPRYLIKTRGQQVTLSCSPISGHRSVSWYQQTPGQGLQFLFEYFSETQRNKGNFPGRFSGRQFSNSRSEMNVSTLELGDSALYLCASSLDSGRGRTGELFFGEGSRLTVL.

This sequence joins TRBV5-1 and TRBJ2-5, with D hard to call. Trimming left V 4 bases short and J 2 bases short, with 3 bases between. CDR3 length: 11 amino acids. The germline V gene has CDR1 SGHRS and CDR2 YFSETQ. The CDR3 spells CASSLQETQYF. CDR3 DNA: TGCGCCAGCAGCCTTCAAGAGACCCAGTACTTC.

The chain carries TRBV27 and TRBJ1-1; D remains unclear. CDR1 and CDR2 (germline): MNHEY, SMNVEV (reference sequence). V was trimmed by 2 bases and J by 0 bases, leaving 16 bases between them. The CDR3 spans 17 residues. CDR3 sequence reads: CASSLGQVMPMNTEAFF. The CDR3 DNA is TGTGCCAGCAGTTTAGGGCAGGTGATGCCCATGAACACTGAAGCTTTCTTT.

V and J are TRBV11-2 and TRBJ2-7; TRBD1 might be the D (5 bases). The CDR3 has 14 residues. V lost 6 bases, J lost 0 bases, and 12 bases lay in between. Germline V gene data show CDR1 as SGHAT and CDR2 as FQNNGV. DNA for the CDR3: TGTGCCAGCAGGGACAAGGAAAACTCCTACGAGCAGTACTTC. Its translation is CASRDKENSYEQYF.

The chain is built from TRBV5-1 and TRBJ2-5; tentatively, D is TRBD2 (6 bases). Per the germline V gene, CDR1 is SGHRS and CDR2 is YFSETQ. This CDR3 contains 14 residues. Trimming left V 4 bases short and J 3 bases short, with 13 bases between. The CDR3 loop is CASSPLGGEETQYF. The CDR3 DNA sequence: TGCGCCAGCAGCCCCTTAGGCGGGGAAGAGACCCAGTACTTC.

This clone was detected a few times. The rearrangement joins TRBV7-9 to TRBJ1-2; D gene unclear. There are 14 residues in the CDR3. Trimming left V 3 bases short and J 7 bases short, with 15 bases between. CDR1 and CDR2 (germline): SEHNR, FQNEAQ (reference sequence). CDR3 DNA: TGTGCCAGCAGCTTGGAGGTAGTCCCGCTTGGCTACACCTTC. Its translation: CASSLEVVPLGYTF.

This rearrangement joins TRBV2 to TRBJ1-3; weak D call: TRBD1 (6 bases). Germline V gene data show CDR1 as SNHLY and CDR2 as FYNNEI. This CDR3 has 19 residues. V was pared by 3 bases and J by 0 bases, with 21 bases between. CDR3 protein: CASSEFGSWTAYSGNTIYF. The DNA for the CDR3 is TGTGCCAGCAGTGAGTTTGGGTCCTGGACAGCTTACTCTGGAAACACCATATATTTT.

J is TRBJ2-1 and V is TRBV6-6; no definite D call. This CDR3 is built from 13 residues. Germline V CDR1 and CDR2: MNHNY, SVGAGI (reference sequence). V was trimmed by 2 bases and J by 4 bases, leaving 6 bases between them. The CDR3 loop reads CASSYKEYNEQFF. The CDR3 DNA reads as TGTGCCAGCAGTTACAAAGAGTACAATGAGCAGTTCTTC.

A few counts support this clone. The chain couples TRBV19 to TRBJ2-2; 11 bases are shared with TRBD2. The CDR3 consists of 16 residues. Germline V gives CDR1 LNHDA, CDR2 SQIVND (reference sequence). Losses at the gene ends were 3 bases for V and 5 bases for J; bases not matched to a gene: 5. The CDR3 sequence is CASSMPRLAGTGELFF. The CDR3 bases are TGTGCCAGTAGTATGCCTCGACTAGCGGGGACCGGGGAGCTGTTTTTT.

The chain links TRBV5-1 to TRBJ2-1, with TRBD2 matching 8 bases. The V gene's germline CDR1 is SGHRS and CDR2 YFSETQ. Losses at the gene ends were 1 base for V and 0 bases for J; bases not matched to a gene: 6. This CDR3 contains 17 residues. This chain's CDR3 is CASSLSPGGPSYNEQFF. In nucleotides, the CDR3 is TGCGCCAGCAGCTTGAGTCCGGGAGGGCCCTCCTACAATGAGCAGTTCTTC.

The CDR3 spells CASSPKGEMNTEAFF. Here the CDR3 DNA reads TGTGCCAGCTCACCAAAAGGGGAAATGAACACTGAAGCTTTCTTT. The genes are TRBV18 and TRBJ1-1, with D possibly TRBD1 on 5 matching bases. V lost 2 bases, J lost 0 bases, and 10 bases lay in between. The V gene's germline CDR1 is KGHSH and CDR2 LQKENI. The CDR3 is 15 residues long. Looking up the rest from reference TRBV18 and TRBJ1-1 gives the full variable domain: NAGVMQNPRHLVRRRGQEARLRCSPMKGHSHVYWYRQLPEEGLKFMVYLQKENIIDESGMPKERFSAEFPKEGPSILRIQQVVRGDSAAYFCASSPKGEMNTEAFFGQGTRLTVV.

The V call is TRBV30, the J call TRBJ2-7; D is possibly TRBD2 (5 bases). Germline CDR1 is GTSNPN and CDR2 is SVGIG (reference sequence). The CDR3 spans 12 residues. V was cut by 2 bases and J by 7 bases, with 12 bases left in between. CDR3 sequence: CAWSLVSGEQYF. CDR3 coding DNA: TGTGCCTGGAGTCTAGTATCGGGAGAGCAGTACTTC.

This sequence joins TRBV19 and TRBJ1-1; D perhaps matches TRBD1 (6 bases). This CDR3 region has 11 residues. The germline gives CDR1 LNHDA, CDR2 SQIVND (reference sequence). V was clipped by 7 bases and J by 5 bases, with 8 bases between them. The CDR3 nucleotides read TGTGCCAGTAAACAGGGTACTGAAGCTTTCTTT. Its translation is CASKQGTEAFF.

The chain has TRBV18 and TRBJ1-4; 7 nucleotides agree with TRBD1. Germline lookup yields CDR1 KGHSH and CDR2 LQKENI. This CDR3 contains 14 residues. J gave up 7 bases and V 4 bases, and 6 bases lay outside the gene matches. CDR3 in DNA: TGTGCCAGCTCACGCTCGGGACAGTCTGAAAAACTGTTTTTT. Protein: CASSRSGQSEKLFF.

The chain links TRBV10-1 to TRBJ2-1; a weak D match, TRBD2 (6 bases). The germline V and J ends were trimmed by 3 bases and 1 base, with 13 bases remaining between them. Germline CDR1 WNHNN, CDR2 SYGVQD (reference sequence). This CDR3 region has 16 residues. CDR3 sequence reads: CASSDWQAGSYNEQFF. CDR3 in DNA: TGCGCCAGCAGTGATTGGCAAGCGGGTTCCTACAATGAGCAGTTCTTC.

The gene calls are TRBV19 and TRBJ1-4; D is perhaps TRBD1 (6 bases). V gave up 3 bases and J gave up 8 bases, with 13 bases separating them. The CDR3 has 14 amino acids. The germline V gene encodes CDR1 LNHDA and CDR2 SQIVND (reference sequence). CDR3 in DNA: TGTGCCAGTAGTATGCAGGGGTTGGAGGAAAAACTGTTTTTT. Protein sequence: CASSMQGLEEKLFF. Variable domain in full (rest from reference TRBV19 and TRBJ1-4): DGGITQSPKYLFRKEGQNVTLSCEQNLNHDAMYWYRQDPGQGLRLIYYSQIVNDFQKGDIAEGYSVSREKKESFPLTVTSAQKNPTAFYLCASSMQGLEEKLFFGSGTQLSVL.

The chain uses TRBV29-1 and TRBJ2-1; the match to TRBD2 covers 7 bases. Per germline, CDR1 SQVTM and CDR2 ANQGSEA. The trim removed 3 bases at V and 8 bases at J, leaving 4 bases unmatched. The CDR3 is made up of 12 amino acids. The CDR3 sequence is CSVEGGGDEQFF. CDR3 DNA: TGCAGCGTTGAGGGGGGAGGGGATGAGCAGTTCTTC.

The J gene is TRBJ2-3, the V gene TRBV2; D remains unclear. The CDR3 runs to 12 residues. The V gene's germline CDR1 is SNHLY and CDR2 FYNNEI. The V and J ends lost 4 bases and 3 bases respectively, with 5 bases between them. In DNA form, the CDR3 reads TGTGCCAGCAGTGCAGGAACAGATACGCAGTATTTT. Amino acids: CASSAGTDTQYF.